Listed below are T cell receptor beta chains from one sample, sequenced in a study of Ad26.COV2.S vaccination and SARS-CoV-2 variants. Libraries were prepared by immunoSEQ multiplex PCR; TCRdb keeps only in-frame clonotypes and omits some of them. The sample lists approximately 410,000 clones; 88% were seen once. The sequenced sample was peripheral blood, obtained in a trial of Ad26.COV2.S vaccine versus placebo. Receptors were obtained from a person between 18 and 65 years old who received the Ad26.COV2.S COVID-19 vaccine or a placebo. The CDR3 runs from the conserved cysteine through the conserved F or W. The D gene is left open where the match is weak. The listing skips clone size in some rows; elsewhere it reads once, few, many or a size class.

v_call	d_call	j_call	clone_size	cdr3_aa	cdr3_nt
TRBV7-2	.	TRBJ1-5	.	CASSLRRGHQPQHF	TGTGCCAGCAGCTTACGCAGGGGACATCAGCCCCAGCATTTT
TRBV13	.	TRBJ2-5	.	CASRTGQGGGMQTQYF	TGTGCCAGCAGGACAGGGCAAGGCGGGGGGATGCAGACCCAGTACTTC
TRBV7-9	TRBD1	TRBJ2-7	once	CASSPPPQGVSYEQYF	TGTGCCAGCAGCCCCCCTCCCCAGGGGGTTTCCTACGAGCAGTACTTC
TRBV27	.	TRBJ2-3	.	CASSSLLDFPGTDTQYF	TGTGCCAGCAGTTCACTACTGGACTTTCCTGGCACAGATACGCAGTATTTT
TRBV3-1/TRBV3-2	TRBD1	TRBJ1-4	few	CASSQHGTDEKLFF	TGTGCCAGCAGCCAACACGGGACAGATGAAAAACTGTTTTTT
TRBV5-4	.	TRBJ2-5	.	CASRRAKDSQETQYF	TGTGCCAGCAGACGCGCGAAGGACAGCCAAGAGACCCAGTACTTC
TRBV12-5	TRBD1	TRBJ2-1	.	CASGPGQGGYNEQFF	TGTGCTAGTGGTCCGGGACAGGGGGGCTACAATGAGCAGTTCTTC
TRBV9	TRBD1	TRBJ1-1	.	CASSTSTGLTEAFF	TGTGCCAGCAGCACTTCGACAGGGTTGACTGAAGCTTTCTTT
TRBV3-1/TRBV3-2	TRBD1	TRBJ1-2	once	CASSLRRDRANYGYTF	TGTGCCAGCAGCCTGCGGAGGGACAGAGCTAACTATGGCTACACCTTC
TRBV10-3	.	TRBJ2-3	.	CAISEPGPRTDTQYF	TGTGCCATCAGTGAGCCGGGCCCCAGAACGGATACGCAGTATTTT
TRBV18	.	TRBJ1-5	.	CASSPLERGAQHF	TGTGCCAGCTCACCATTGGAGAGGGGTGCCCAGCATTTT
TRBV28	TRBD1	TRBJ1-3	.	CASSLSMTGGGGNTIYF	TGTGCCAGCAGTTTATCGATGACAGGGGGTGGGGGAAACACCATATATTTT
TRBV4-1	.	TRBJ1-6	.	CASSQDAGNPSGSPLHF	TGCGCCAGCAGCCAAGATGCCGGAAACCCCTCGGGGTCACCCCTCCACTTT
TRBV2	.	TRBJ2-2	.	CASSVGPGVGGELFF	TGTGCCAGCAGTGTGGGGCCTGGGGTTGGCGGGGAGCTGTTTTTT
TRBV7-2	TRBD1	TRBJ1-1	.	CASSSVGGQGAPTEAFF	TGTGCCAGCAGCTCAGTGGGAGGCCAGGGGGCGCCCACTGAAGCTTTCTTT
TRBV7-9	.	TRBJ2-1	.	CASSYPFDYPEQFF	TGTGCCAGCAGCTACCCCTTTGACTACCCTGAGCAGTTCTTC
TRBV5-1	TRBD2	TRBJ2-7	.	CASSLGRARTSGGRSSYEQYF	TGCGCCAGCAGCTTGGGCAGAGCTCGGACTAGCGGGGGGCGCAGCTCCTACGAGCAGTACTTC
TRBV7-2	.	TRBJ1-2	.	CASSPGGRRESWGYTF	TGTGCCAGCAGCCCCGGAGGCCGGAGGGAGTCTTGGGGCTACACCTTC
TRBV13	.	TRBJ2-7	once	CASSLRFGATKIQYEQYF	TGTGCCAGCAGCCTAAGGTTTGGGGCCACCAAGATTCAATACGAGCAGTACTTC
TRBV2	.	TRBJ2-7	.	CASSEALTGEQYF	TGTGCCAGCAGTGAAGCTTTAACAGGCGAGCAGTACTTC
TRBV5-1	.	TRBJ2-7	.	CASSQKQGPYEQYF	TGCGCCAGCAGCCAAAAACAGGGACCCTACGAGCAGTACTTC
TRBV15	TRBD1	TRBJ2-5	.	CATSMGQGAEETQYF	TGTGCCACCAGCATGGGACAGGGGGCCGAAGAGACCCAGTACTTC
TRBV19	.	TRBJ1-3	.	CASSSTGQAGNTIYF	TGTGCCAGTAGTTCGACAGGCCAAGCTGGAAACACCATATATTTT
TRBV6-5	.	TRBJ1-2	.	CASSQQGTYGYTF	TGTGCCAGCAGTCAACAGGGCACCTATGGCTACACCTTC
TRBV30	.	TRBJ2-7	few	CAWSVRGDHEQYF	TGTGCCTGGAGTGTACGAGGGGACCACGAGCAGTACTTC
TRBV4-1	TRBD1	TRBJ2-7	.	CASSLLGGTGGYEQYF	TGCGCCAGCAGCCTCCTGGGGGGGACAGGGGGCTACGAGCAGTACTTC
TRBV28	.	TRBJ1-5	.	CASSLILGEGSNQPQHF	TGTGCCAGCAGTTTGATATTGGGGGAAGGGAGCAATCAGCCCCAGCATTTT
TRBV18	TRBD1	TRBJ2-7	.	CASSLRPGTGRALSYEQYF	TGTGCCAGCTCACTACGACCAGGGACAGGGCGTGCGCTGTCCTACGAGCAGTACTTC
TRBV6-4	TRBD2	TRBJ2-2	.	CASSDSIAGGPGELFF	TGTGCCAGCAGTGACTCGATCGCGGGGGGGCCCGGGGAGCTGTTTTTT